These 18 T cell receptor beta chains originate from one sample sequenced in a study of blood T cell repertoires in COVID-19. Only in-frame clones appear in the TCRdb table, and some are missing; sequencing was by immunoSEQ multiplex PCR. The sample lists over 250,000 clones, 70% to 90% occurring once. Sequencing used peripheral blood. These receptors all come from a woman between 65 and 79 years old with acute or convalescent COVID-19.

The chain employs TRBV2 and TRBJ1-5; D is unclear. The length of the CDR3 is 11 residues. V lost 8 bases and J lost 5, with 7 bases in between. The germline V gene has CDR1 SNHLY and CDR2 FYNNEI. The CDR3 coding sequence is TGTGCCAGCGGAGCTGATCAGCCCCAGCATTTT. Amino acid sequence: CASGADQPQHF.

The chain is built from TRBV3-1 (or the pseudogene TRBV3-2) and TRBJ1-2; TRBD1 might be the D (5 bases). CDR1 is LGHDT and CDR2 is YNNKEL in the germline V gene (reference sequence). The V and J ends lost 5 bases and 2 bases respectively, with 21 bases between them. The CDR3 extends over 17 amino acids. The CDR3 loop is CASSKGSSGVINYGYTF. CDR3 sequence (DNA): TGTGCCAGCAGCAAGGGGTCGAGCGGGGTGATCAACTATGGCTACACCTTC.

This clone was detected a few times. The CDR3 DNA is TGCGCCAGCAGCTTGTTCGGCGGGGTACGGACAGATACGCAGTATTTT. Translation gives CASSLFGGVRTDTQYF. The chain is built from TRBV5-1 and TRBJ2-3, with D possibly TRBD2 on 6 matching bases. The CDR3 has 16 amino acids. V was pared by 1 base and J by 3 bases, with 15 bases between. Germline V gene lookup returns CDR1 SGHRS and CDR2 YFSETQ.

The chain recombines TRBV12-3 or TRBV12-4 with TRBJ1-4; D uncertain. Trimming took 6 bases from V and 7 from J, leaving 9 bases between them. The CDR3 is 12 residues long. CDR3 DNA: TGTGCCAGCAGACCCGGGATTGAAAAACTGTTTTTT. It codes for CASRPGIEKLFF.

The table lists this clone with a few counts. Other DNA variants within this sample encode the same CDR3. This chain connects TRBV20-1 to TRBJ1-2; D ambiguous. CDR3 length: 11 residues. The ends were cut back, 3 bases at V and 4 bases at J, with 6 bases in the middle. CDR1 and CDR2 (germline): DFQATT, SNEGSKA (reference sequence). The CDR3 protein is CSASGSYGYTF. The CDR3 DNA reads TGCAGTGCTAGCGGGTCCTATGGCTACACCTTC.

The chain combines TRBV18 with TRBJ1-1, with a possible D match to TRBD1 (6 bases). CDR1 KGHSH and CDR2 LQKENI come from the germline V gene. The CDR3 sequence is 14 residues long. The V end lost 1 base, the J end lost 3 bases, and 9 bases lay between the germline ends. CDR3 protein: CASSPRQGHTEAFF. CDR3 nucleotide sequence: TGTGCCAGCTCACCACGGCAGGGGCACACTGAAGCTTTCTTT.

The chain carries TRBV5-4 and TRBJ2-1; 8 nucleotides agree with TRBD2. Per the germline V gene, CDR1 is SGHNT and CDR2 is YYREEE (reference sequence). The CDR3 runs to 16 residues. V shed 0 bases and J 9 bases; nucleotides not matched to a gene: 11. The CDR3 loop reads CASSLALGAGGAEQFF. CDR3 bases: TGTGCCAGCAGCTTGGCCCTGGGGGCGGGGGGAGCTGAGCAGTTCTTC.

The table lists this clone with a few counts. The rearrangement joins TRBV6-6 to TRBJ2-2; D unresolved. Germline V lookup: CDR1 MNHNY, CDR2 SVGAGI (reference sequence). This CDR3 is built from 12 residues. V lost 0 bases and J lost 6, with 2 bases in between. The chain's CDR3 is CASSYSAGELFF. The CDR3 DNA is TGTGCCAGCAGTTACTCCGCCGGGGAGCTGTTTTTT.

V gene TRBV20-1 combines with J gene TRBJ1-1; no clear D gene. The CDR3 sequence is 11 residues long. V was shortened by 7 bases and J by 1 base, with 7 bases between the two germline ends. Germline V gene sequence: CDR1 DFQATT, CDR2 SNEGSKA (reference sequence). This chain's CDR3 is CSGEGNTEAFF. The DNA for the CDR3 is TGCAGTGGGGAGGGGAACACTGAAGCTTTCTTT.

J is TRBJ2-7 and V is TRBV5-4; TRBD1 agrees at 9 bases. The CDR3 extends over 16 amino acids. V was pared by 4 bases and J by 0 bases, with 8 bases of the junction left unmatched. Germline-derived CDR1 and CDR2 are SGHNT and YYREEE (reference sequence). CDR3 in amino acids: CASSRTGAGNSYEQYF. In nucleotides, the CDR3 is TGTGCCAGCAGCCGGACAGGGGCTGGGAACTCCTACGAGCAGTACTTC.

The gene calls are TRBV12-5 and TRBJ1-2; D not resolved. CDR1 LGHNT and CDR2 FRNRAP come from the germline V gene. Deletions cut 5 bases from V and 4 bases from J, with 20 bases between. The CDR3 has 16 amino acids. The chain's CDR3 is CASGGGRRGFPYGYTF. The DNA of the CDR3 is TGTGCTAGTGGTGGCGGACGACGAGGGTTCCCCTATGGCTACACCTTC.

This clone was observed a handful of times. The V gene is TRBV19, the J gene TRBJ1-4; no definite D call. This CDR3 contains 14 residues. Germline CDR1 reads LNHDA; CDR2 reads SQIVND (reference sequence). V was pared by 6 bases and J by 5 bases, with 13 bases between. The CDR3 region is CASSLSTPNEKLFF. Here the CDR3 DNA reads TGTGCCAGTAGCTTGTCTACCCCGAATGAAAAACTGTTTTTT.

The genes are TRBV19 and TRBJ1-5; D is uncertain. The germline gives CDR1 LNHDA, CDR2 SQIVND (reference sequence). The CDR3 is made up of 16 amino acids. Trimming removed 5 bases at V and 5 bases at J, with 19 bases between. CDR3 nucleotides: TGTGCCAGTAGTTGGGTATGGAGAGGGCTCGATCAGCCCCAGCATTTT. Amino acids: CASSWVWRGLDQPQHF.

The chain is built from TRBV18 and TRBJ2-5; D possibly corresponds to TRBD2 (5 bases). With 1 base removed from V and 1 base from J, the gap between germline ends came to 13 bases. The CDR3 runs 16 residues. CDR1 is KGHSH, CDR2 LQKENI, per germline. CDR3 amino acids: CASSPQSIGSQETQYF. In nucleotides, the CDR3 is TGTGCCAGCTCACCACAGTCGATAGGGAGCCAAGAGACCCAGTACTTC.

The chain is built from TRBV18 and TRBJ1-1, with 12 nucleotides matching TRBD1. V trimming: 2 bases; J trimming: 11 bases; junction bases outside the gene matches: 3. The length of the CDR3 is 13 residues. Germline V gives CDR1 KGHSH, CDR2 LQKENI. The CDR3 loop reads CASSPGTGGSAFF. The CDR3 region has the DNA TGTGCCAGCTCACCAGGGACAGGGGGCTCCGCTTTCTTT. The complete variable domain, with remaining parts taken from reference TRBV18 and TRBJ1-1, reads NAGVMQNPRHLVRRRGQEARLRCSPMKGHSHVYWYRQLPEEGLKFMVYLQKENIIDESGMPKERFSAEFPKEGPSILRIQQVVRGDSAAYFCASSPGTGGSAFFGQGTRLTVV.

The rearrangement joins TRBV9 to TRBJ2-1; TRBD2 agrees at 8 bases. Germline CDR1 is SGDLS and CDR2 is YYNGEE. The CDR3 runs to 17 residues. Trimming at V came to 0 bases and at J to 0 bases, leaving 5 bases not matched to a gene. The CDR3 DNA sequence: TGTGCCAGCAGCGTAGGCGGGGGGTCCAGCTCCTACAATGAGCAGTTCTTC. It yields the protein CASSVGGGSSSYNEQFF.

The genes are TRBV11-3 and TRBJ2-3, with 7 bases that match TRBD2. V lost 4 bases and J lost 4; bases outside the gene matches: 2. Germline V gives CDR1 SGHNT, CDR2 YENEEA. CDR3 length: 13 amino acids. The CDR3 region has the DNA TGTGCCAGCAGCTACCGGGGGGCAGATACGCAGTATTTT. It specifies CASSYRGADTQYF. Full variable domain (outside the CDR3, taken from reference TRBV11-3 and TRBJ2-3): EAGVVQSPRYKIIEKKQPVAFWCNPISGHNTLYWYLQNLGQGPELLIRYENEEAVDDSQLPKDRFSAERLKGVDSTLKIQPAELGDSAVYLCASSYRGADTQYFGPGTRLTVL.

The gene calls are TRBV7-2 and TRBJ1-1; D ambiguous. The germline V and J ends were trimmed by 3 bases and 1 base, with 12 bases remaining between them. The germline V gene has CDR1 SGHTA and CDR2 FQGNSA. The CDR3 runs 15 residues. Here the CDR3 reads CASSLTAQQNTEAFF. CDR3 sequence (DNA): TGTGCCAGCAGCTTGACGGCACAGCAGAACACTGAAGCTTTCTTT.